The present entry profiles one TCR beta chain with its context. This specimen comes from a study of T cells in Graves' hyperthyroidism and ophthalmopathy. The CDR3 consists of 11 residues. Germline V gene sequence: CDR1 LNHDA, CDR2 SQIVND (reference sequence). The V end lost 3 bases, the J end lost 11 bases, and 7 bases lay between the germline ends. Using RNA transcripts as the source, TCR beta CDR3 regions were amplified. An initial round of RT-PCR targeting the TCR CDR3 relied on the HTBI primer set. TCRdb reprocessed the multiplex PCR reads with MiXCR, giving one entry per CDR3 protein. The sample lists roughly 710,000 distinct CDR3 sequences, 30% to 40% seen once, with less than 40% in the top ten. Clinical symptoms, serum thyroxine, TRAb, thyroid ultrasound and orbital computed tomography established diagnosis.

The chain combines TRBV19 with TRBJ1-4; D gene unclear. Material for sequencing was blood. This sequence was found in a middle-aged woman with Graves' hyperthyroidism. As DNA, the CDR3 is TGTGCCAGTAGTATTCCCGGGAAACTGTTTTTT. Its translation is CASSIPGKLFF.